What follows describes a single TCR beta chain. Its antigen is unknown. No qualities accompany the bases; no much larger clone lies one base away. The immunoSEQ Assay, a bias-controlled multiplex PCR, was used to amplify TCRbeta CDR3 regions from genomic DNA. The original pipeline was this. Nucleated cell counts per sample were estimated from amplification of reference gene primers within the assay. To quantify the absolute abundance of each unique TCRbeta CDR3 rearrangement, sequence reads were collapsed and filtered. For each sample, productive Simpson clonality was calculated as the square root of Simpson's diversity index over productive rearrangements. The table was pulled from immuneACCESS by TCRdb, which kept in-frame rearrangements only. Such tables lose some clones; where checked, under half of the loss comes from unresolved V genes, and the rest has no known cause. V, J and clone size derive from that table, while D and trimming were established from the DNA sequence. Present in this sample are 95,000 to 150,000 clones, roughly 89% of which were seen just once. The top ten hold about 4.5% of the sample.

Trimming at the junction amounts to 3 bases on V and 10 bases on J, and the germline ends lie 10 bases apart. CDR1 is given as LNHDA and CDR2 as SQIVND, both from the germline V gene (reference sequence). The CDR3 starts with the cysteine, ends with the phenylalanine, and has 13 residues. Just CDR3 DNA is preserved here, 39 bases in frame from base 1. This specimen comes from a study of blood T cell repertoires in COVID-19 (dated by TCRdb to the early 2020s). Context from the whole study: Samples from collaborators originated in the United States, Italy and Spain and spanned both the acute and convalescent phases of COVID-19. The material from the prospective study consisted of cDNA or gDNA derived from T cells, B-cell-depleted T cells, or PBMCs. The dataset comprised deeply sampled blood TCRbeta repertoires from subjects exposed to, actively infected with, or recovered from COVID-19. A freely available public database, intended as a resource for researchers studying the immune response to SARS-CoV-2, is where the repertoires were released. Samples were obtained from the ongoing ImmuneRACE study (first 160 participants) and from 950 to 1,500 subjects provided by 6 global collaborators. A de-identified subject ID, COVID-19 status, age in years and sex were almost always included in the sample metadata. Where available, HLA class I and class II types were obtained from metadata supplied by the sample provider rather than from assay-based typing. The paper as a whole reports these results and caveats: The amount of clinical and demographic metadata varied by source and participant and was provided uncurated.

Collaborating institutions collected whole blood in K2EDTA tubes following their own protocols. For TCRbeta analysis, collaborators shipped samples in one of three forms: frozen whole blood, isolated PBMCs, or DNA extracted from either of those sample types. The rearranged segments are TRBV19 and TRBJ1-6; the D gene cannot be named for sure. This receptor was obtained from a man aged 40-55 years with acute or convalescent COVID-19. Sequenced: peripheral blood. The nucleotides are TGTGCCAGTAGTATGGCCAGGCACTCACCCCTCCACTTT. The encoded protein is CASSMARHSPLHF.